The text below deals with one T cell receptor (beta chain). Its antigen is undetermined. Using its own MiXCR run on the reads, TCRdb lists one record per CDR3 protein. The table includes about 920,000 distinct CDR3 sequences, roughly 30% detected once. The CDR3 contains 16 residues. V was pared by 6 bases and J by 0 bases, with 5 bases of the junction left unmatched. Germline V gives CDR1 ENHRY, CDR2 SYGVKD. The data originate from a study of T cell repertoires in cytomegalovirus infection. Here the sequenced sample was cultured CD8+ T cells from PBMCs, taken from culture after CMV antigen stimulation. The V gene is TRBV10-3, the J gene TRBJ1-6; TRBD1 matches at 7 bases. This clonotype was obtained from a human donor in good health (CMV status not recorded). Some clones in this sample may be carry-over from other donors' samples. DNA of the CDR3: TGTGCCATCAGACAGGGGACAAGCTCCTATAATTCACCCCTCCACTTT. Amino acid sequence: CAIRQGTSSYNSPLHF.